Detailed here is one TCR beta chain. This CDR3 is built from 15 residues. Germline V gene sequence: CDR1 MDHEN, CDR2 SYDVKM. Trimming pared 7 bases from V and 0 bases from J, leaving 13 bases between. Preparation of the TCRbeta library was carried out with unique molecular identifiers. One entry per CDR3 protein, called by TCRdb with MiXCR from the PCR reads. The sample has more than 400,000 distinct CDR3 sequences, approximately 10% seen once. The sample originates from a study of T-cell reconstitution after alpha-beta-depleted transplantation in children. The material was PBMCs, mostly from graft donor cells, obtained 180 days after TCRalphabeta/CD19-depleted stem cell transplant. The chain recombines TRBV28 with TRBJ2-1, with D perhaps TRBD2 (5 bases). The receptor was derived from a female patient aged 2-9 years who had a stem cell transplant for aplastic anemia, so the T cells may come from the graft donor. The CDR3 spells CASNRRVSSYNEQFF. The DNA of the CDR3 is TGTGCCAGCAACCGGCGGGTGAGCTCCTACAATGAGCAGTTCTTC.